A single sample is the source of the 27 T cell receptor beta chains below, sequenced in a study of PD-1 blockade in classical Hodgkin lymphoma. Every single patient, without exception, relapsed after autologous stem cell transplantation, and brentuximab vedotin exposure varied. TCRdb's copy holds only in-frame clones and misses some; the assay was immunoSEQ multiplex PCR. The sample records about 21,000 clones, around 70% being singletons. The material was peripheral blood mononuclear cells (PBMCs), obtained at baseline. The origin of the receptors is a human donor with classical Hodgkin lymphoma.

This chain uses TRBV7-8 with TRBJ2-7; D might be TRBD1 (6 bases). The CDR3 contains 15 residues. CDR1 is SGHVS, CDR2 FQNEAQ, per germline. Deletions cut 5 bases from V and 3 bases from J, with 17 bases between. CDR3 loop: CASSDRRTTDYEQYF. CDR3 nucleotide sequence: TGTGCCAGCAGCGACAGGCGGACAACCGACTACGAGCAGTACTTC.

Details on this clone: The identical CDR3 is also encoded by other nucleotide sequences in the sample. The chain recombines TRBV4-3 with TRBJ2-5, with 9 bases aligning to TRBD1. The CDR3 loop spans 15 amino acids. CDR1 and CDR2 (germline): LGHNA, YSLEER. V trimming: 4 bases; J trimming: 2 bases; junction bases outside the gene matches: 5. The CDR3 here is CASSRVTGGQETQYF. The CDR3 DNA follows: TGCGCCAGCAGCCGTGTGACAGGGGGACAAGAGACCCAGTACTTC.

The CDR3 is CASSVAREDSYGYTF. CDR3 nucleotide sequence: TGTGCCAGCAGCGTAGCTAGGGAGGACAGCTATGGCTACACCTTC. The V gene is TRBV9, the J gene TRBJ1-2; D is perhaps TRBD1 (6 bases). This CDR3 comprises 15 residues. The V gene lost 0 bases and the J gene lost 4 bases, with 13 bases spanning the gap. Germline CDR1 reads SGDLS; CDR2 reads YYNGEE.

The chain employs TRBV19 and TRBJ2-5, with D maybe TRBD2 (6 bases). Looked up from germline, CDR1 is LNHDA and CDR2 is SQIVND (reference sequence). The V gene lost 8 bases and the J gene lost 5 bases, with 12 bases spanning the gap. The length of the CDR3 is 12 residues. The CDR3 coding sequence is TGTGCCAGTGCCCATGGGGGGGAGACCCAGTACTTC. It is translated as CASAHGGETQYF.

V gene TRBV7-9 combines with J gene TRBJ1-2, with D uncertain. Per germline, CDR1 SEHNR and CDR2 FQNEAQ (reference sequence). Trimming took off 6 bases at V and 4 bases at J, with 18 bases between the two ends. CDR3 length: 15 amino acids. The CDR3 spells CASRPPGRKGYGYTF. Here the CDR3 DNA reads TGTGCCAGCAGACCCCCGGGAAGGAAGGGCTATGGCTACACCTTC.

The rearrangement links TRBV19 to TRBJ1-2; D call uncertain. The CDR3 contains 11 residues. In germline, CDR1 is LNHDA, CDR2 SQIVND (reference sequence). V was trimmed by 7 bases and J by 4 bases, leaving 7 bases between them. The CDR3 DNA reads as TGTGCCAGTACATTTAGCTATGGCTACACCTTC. As protein: CASTFSYGYTF.

Here the CDR3 DNA reads TGTGCCAGTAGTTTCGTGGGGGAAGCTTTCTTT. This translates into CASSFVGEAFF. The rearrangement uses TRBV19 and TRBJ1-1; D remains unclear. V lost 5 bases and J lost 8, with 9 bases in between. The CDR3 sequence is 11 residues long. Germline-derived CDR1 and CDR2 are LNHDA and SQIVND (reference sequence).

This sequence joins TRBV14 and TRBJ2-2, with D tentatively TRBD1 (5 bases). CDR1 SGHDN and CDR2 FVKESK come from the germline V gene. V gave up 1 base and J gave up 3 bases, with 12 bases separating them. The CDR3 length is 16 residues. The CDR3 DNA is TGTGCCAGCAGCCAAGGGACAATCACTTACACCGGGGAGCTGTTTTTT. It yields the protein CASSQGTITYTGELFF.

V usage is TRBV7-7 and J usage is TRBJ2-3, with D tentatively TRBD1 (6 bases). The CDR3 is 15 amino acids. The V gene's germline CDR1 is SSHAT and CDR2 FNYEAQ (reference sequence). Trimming removed 2 bases from V and 4 bases from J, with 13 bases in between. This CDR3 is CASSLFGGKADTQYF. The CDR3 DNA sequence: TGTGCCAGCAGCTTATTTGGGGGCAAAGCAGATACGCAGTATTTT.

V usage is TRBV27 and J usage is TRBJ1-5; D is uncertain. The CDR3 is made up of 14 amino acids. V lost 7 bases, J lost 2 bases, and 12 bases lay in between. CDR1 and CDR2 (germline): MNHEY, SMNVEV (reference sequence). The CDR3 spells CASKRRPGNQPQHF. CDR3 DNA sequence: TGTGCCAGCAAAAGGAGGCCGGGCAATCAGCCCCAGCATTTT.

The chain links TRBV25-1 to TRBJ1-6; TRBD1 matches 9 bases. J was trimmed by 10 bases and V by 2 bases; bases with no gene match: 6. The germline CDR1 and CDR2 sequences are MGHDK and SYGVNS. There are 15 residues in the CDR3. The CDR3 region is CASSEGPTGGSPLHF. CDR3 DNA: TGTGCCAGCAGTGAAGGCCCGACAGGGGGATCACCCCTCCACTTT.

J is TRBJ2-1 and V is TRBV7-8; 13 bases are shared with TRBD2. The V and J ends lost 3 bases and 15 bases, in that order; junction bases with no gene match: 5. CDR1 SGHVS and CDR2 FQNEAQ come from the germline V gene. The CDR3 is 13 amino acids. CDR3 region: CASSFGLAGARFF. Written as DNA, the CDR3 is TGTGCCAGCAGCTTTGGACTAGCGGGAGCTCGGTTCTTC. The whole variable domain, filled in from reference TRBV7-8 and TRBJ2-1, reads GAGVSQSPRYKVAKRGQDVALRCDPISGHVSLFWYQQALGQGPEFLTYFQNEAQLDKSGLPSDRFFAERPEGSVSTLKIQRTQQEDSAVYLCASSFGLAGARFFGPGTRLTVL.

The rearrangement uses TRBV6-5 and TRBJ1-1, with 8 positions matching TRBD1. The CDR3 length is 14 residues. With V trimmed by 5 bases and J by 5 bases, 7 bases remained unmatched. From germline, CDR1 is MNHEY and CDR2 SVGAGI. The CDR3 protein is CASSAGTGWTEAFF. Here the CDR3 DNA reads TGTGCCAGCAGTGCGGGGACAGGATGGACTGAAGCTTTCTTT.

The chain links TRBV5-6 to TRBJ2-1, with D possibly TRBD2 on 6 matching bases. The germline V gene encodes CDR1 SGHDT and CDR2 YYEEEE. V was clipped by 3 bases and J by 8 bases, with 15 bases between them. The length of the CDR3 is 14 residues. CDR3 residues: CASSSGTFSHEQFF. The CDR3 nucleotides read TGTGCCAGCAGCTCAGGGACTTTCTCCCATGAGCAGTTCTTC.

This sequence joins TRBV5-1 and TRBJ2-7; D tentatively reads TRBD1 or TRBD2 (5 bases each). CDR1 and CDR2 (germline): SGHRS, YFSETQ. CDR3 length: 12 residues. Trimming pared 4 bases from V and 6 bases from J, leaving 11 bases between. The DNA for the CDR3 is TGCGCCAGCAGCCAGCCGGGGCCCGAGCAGTACTTC. Amino acid sequence: CASSQPGPEQYF. Together with reference TRBV5-1 and TRBJ2-7, the CDR3 gives the full variable domain: KAGVTQTPRYLIKTRGQQVTLSCSPISGHRSVSWYQQTPGQGLQFLFEYFSETQRNKGNFPGRFSGRQFSNSRSEMNVSTLELGDSALYLCASSQPGPEQYFGPGTRLTVT.

This clone was observed a handful of times. The chain is built from TRBV4-2 and TRBJ1-5; 9 bases match TRBD1. The CDR3 has 15 residues. Per the germline V gene, CDR1 is LGHNA and CDR2 is YNFKEQ. V lost 2 bases, J lost 6 bases, and 5 bases stayed unmatched. The CDR3 loop is CASSQTRDRAQPQHF. The CDR3 DNA is TGTGCCAGCAGCCAAACCCGGGACAGGGCTCAGCCCCAGCATTTT.

The rearrangement joins TRBV4-1 to TRBJ2-5, with D perhaps TRBD1 or TRBD2 (5 bases each). Germline CDR1 reads MGHRA; CDR2 reads YSYEKL. Trimming took off 4 bases at V and 2 bases at J, with 14 bases between the two ends. This CDR3 has 15 residues. In DNA, the CDR3 is TGCGCCAGCAGCCTCACCGGGGCAAAACAAGAGACCCAGTACTTC. Translated, it gives CASSLTGAKQETQYF.

The chain is built from TRBV4-1 and TRBJ1-5; no definite D call. CDR1 and CDR2 (germline): MGHRA, YSYEKL. Between the trimmed V and J ends, which lost 4 bases and 2 bases, there was a span of 12 bases. This CDR3 has 15 residues. CDR3 sequence: CASSRGFLGNQPQHF. The DNA of the CDR3 is TGCGCCAGCAGCCGGGGATTTCTTGGCAATCAGCCCCAGCATTTT.

V usage is TRBV15 and J usage is TRBJ2-5; D not certain. CDR1 and CDR2 from the germline V gene are LNHNV and YYDKDF (reference sequence). V lost 1 base and J 2 bases, leaving 5 bases between the germline ends. The CDR3 is 13 residues long. The CDR3 nucleotides are TGTGCCACCAGCAGAGGCCAGCAAGAGACCCAGTACTTC. Translating it yields CATSRGQQETQYF.

This sequence joins TRBV30 and TRBJ2-7; 7 nucleotides align to TRBD1. CDR1 and CDR2 (germline): GTSNPN, SVGIG (reference sequence). V lost 0 bases to trimming and J lost 2 bases; unmatched junction nucleotides: 1. This CDR3 has 13 residues. The CDR3 spells CAWSVDRAYEQYF. DNA of the CDR3: TGTGCCTGGAGTGTAGACAGGGCCTACGAGCAGTACTTC.

The chain joins TRBV6-5 to TRBJ1-4; 7 bases are a match to TRBD1. V trimming: 4 bases; J trimming: 3 bases; junction bases outside the gene matches: 2. This CDR3 comprises 14 residues. Germline CDR1 and CDR2: MNHEY and SVGAGI. Here the CDR3 reads CASSWGQSNEKLFF. The CDR3, as DNA: TGTGCCAGCAGTTGGGGACAGTCTAATGAAAAACTGTTTTTT.

V gene TRBV6-5 combines with J gene TRBJ1-1, with TRBD1 matching over 10 bases. CDR3 size: 15 residues. Germline V lookup: CDR1 MNHEY, CDR2 SVGAGI. The J segment lost 3 bases and the V segment lost 6 bases, leaving 7 bases of the junction unmatched. CDR3 protein: CASRETGGADTEAFF. The CDR3 DNA reads TGTGCCAGCAGAGAGACAGGGGGCGCAGACACTGAAGCTTTCTTT.

This chain connects TRBV5-6 to TRBJ2-5; D is perhaps TRBD1 (6 bases). V lost 0 bases, J lost 5 bases, and 11 bases lay in between. Germline V CDR1 and CDR2: SGHDT, YYEEEE. There are 14 residues in the CDR3. The CDR3 coding sequence is TGTGCCAGCAGCTTGGAGGGGGTCTGGGAGACCCAGTACTTC. This encodes CASSLEGVWETQYF. Combining the CDR3 with reference TRBV5-6 and TRBJ2-5 gives the whole variable domain DAGVTQSPTHLIKTRGQQVTLRCSPKSGHDTVSWYQQALGQGPQFIFQYYEEEERQRGNFPDRFSGHQFPNYSSELNVNALLLGDSALYLCASSLEGVWETQYFGPGTRLLVL.

The chain links TRBV15 to TRBJ2-1; D uncertain. The CDR3 covers 12 residues. The V end lost 0 bases, the J end lost 7 bases, and 4 bases lay between the germline ends. Germline CDR1 and CDR2: LNHNV and YYDKDF (reference sequence). In DNA, the CDR3 is TGTGCCACCAGCAGAGATTGGAATGAGCAGTTCTTC. Amino acids: CATSRDWNEQFF.

This clone was detected only a few times. V and J are TRBV27 and TRBJ2-7; the match to TRBD2 covers 12 bases. The CDR3 consists of 17 residues. The V gene end was trimmed by 2 bases and the J gene end by 2 bases; junction bases not matched to a gene: 7. Per the germline V gene, CDR1 is MNHEY and CDR2 is SMNVEV (reference sequence). The CDR3 spells CASSLGLTSGSPYEQYF. The CDR3 region has the DNA TGTGCCAGCAGTTTAGGTTTGACTAGCGGGAGTCCCTACGAGCAGTACTTC.

The CDR3 spells CASRPSSGKMARETQYF. The CDR3 DNA reads TGTGCCAGTAGGCCCTCTAGCGGGAAAATGGCGCGGGAAACGCAGTATTTT. V is TRBV19 and J is TRBJ2-3, with 9 bases that match TRBD2. CDR3 size: 17 residues. J lost 9 bases, V lost 6 bases, and 19 bases had no gene match. The germline CDR1 and CDR2 sequences are LNHDA and SQIVND (reference sequence). The full variable domain, its missing parts supplied by reference TRBV19 and TRBJ2-3, is DGGITQSPKYLFRKEGQNVTLSCEQNLNHDAMYWYRQDPGQGLRLIYYSQIVNDFQKGDIAEGYSVSREKKESFPLTVTSAQKNPTAFYLCASRPSSGKMARETQYFGPGTRLTVL.

The chain has TRBV9 and TRBJ1-3; TRBD1 matches 10 bases. Germline assignment: CDR1 SGDLS and CDR2 YYNGEE. The V gene end was trimmed by 3 bases and the J gene end by 3 bases; junction bases not matched to a gene: 3. The CDR3 has 15 residues. The CDR3 DNA follows: TGTGCCAGCAGCGCCAGGACAGGGGGTGGAAACACCATATATTTT. Translation gives CASSARTGGGNTIYF.